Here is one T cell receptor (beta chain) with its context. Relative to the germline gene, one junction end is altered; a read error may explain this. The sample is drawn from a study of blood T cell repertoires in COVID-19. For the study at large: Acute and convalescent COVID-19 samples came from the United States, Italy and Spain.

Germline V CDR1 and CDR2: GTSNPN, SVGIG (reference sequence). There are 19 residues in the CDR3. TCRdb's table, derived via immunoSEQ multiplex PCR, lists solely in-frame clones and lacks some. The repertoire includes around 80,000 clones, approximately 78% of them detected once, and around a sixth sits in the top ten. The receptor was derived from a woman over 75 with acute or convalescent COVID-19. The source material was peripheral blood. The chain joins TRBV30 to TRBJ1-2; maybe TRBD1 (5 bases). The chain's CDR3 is CAWKFPREFQGNFDYGYTF. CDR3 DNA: TGTGCGTGGAAATTTCCCCGCGAGTTCCAGGGAAATTTTGACTATGGCTACACCTTC. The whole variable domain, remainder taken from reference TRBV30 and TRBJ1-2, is SQTIHQWPATLVQPVGSPLSLECTVEGTSNPNLYWYRQAAGRGLQLLFYSVGIGQISSEVPQNLSASRPQDRQFILSSKKLLLSDSGFYLCAWKFPREFQGNFDYGYTFGSGTRLTVV.